Shown below are 23 T cell receptor beta chains from a single sample sequenced in a study of cytomegalovirus exposure and HLA in healthy donors. Use of 60 Vbeta and 13 Jbeta primers characterized the PCR. Measured with immunoSEQ multiplex PCR; TCRdb has only the in-frame clones, and not every one. There are about 180,000 clones in the sample; just under 80% occur only once, and approximately 3.4% lies in the top ten. The source material was PBMCs. These receptors were collected from a woman between 45 and 60 years old in good health and CMV-seropositive.

The V call is TRBV5-4, the J call TRBJ2-1; unclear D gene. Trimming shortened V by 0 bases and J by 0 bases, and 4 bases separated the two germline ends. Germline lookup yields CDR1 SGHNT and CDR2 YYREEE (reference sequence). The CDR3 loop spans 14 amino acids. As DNA, the CDR3 is TGTGCCAGCAGCTTGGCCCGCTCCTACAATGAGCAGTTCTTC. Translated: CASSLARSYNEQFF.

The rearrangement uses TRBV5-1 and TRBJ2-5; 10 bases are shared with TRBD1. The CDR3 extends over 15 amino acids. Germline CDR1 is SGHRS and CDR2 is YFSETQ. V was clipped by 0 bases and J by 1 base; unmatched bases: 0. CDR3 sequence (DNA): TGCGCCAGCAGCTTGGGGACAGGGGGCCAAGAGACCCAGTACTTC. Its protein product is CASSLGTGGQETQYF.

V is TRBV11-3 and J is TRBJ2-1; D is undetermined. Looked up from germline, CDR1 is SGHNT and CDR2 is YENEEA. The CDR3 runs 14 residues. Trimming cost V 6 bases and J 0 bases, with 9 bases left between them. The DNA for the CDR3 is TGTGCCAGCAGTTCTACGAGCTCCTACAATGAGCAGTTCTTC. Translated: CASSSTSSYNEQFF.

The rearrangement joins TRBV7-2 to TRBJ2-7; no reliable D call. V was shortened by 1 base and J by 3 bases, with 7 bases between the two germline ends. Germline V gives CDR1 SGHTA, CDR2 FQGNSA. This CDR3 is built from 13 residues. CDR3 nucleotide sequence: TGTGCCAGCAGCTTAGTGAGGAACTACGAGCAGTACTTC. It translates to CASSLVRNYEQYF. Using reference TRBV7-2 and TRBJ2-7 for the parts outside the CDR3, the full variable domain is GAGVSQSPSNKVTEKGKDVELRCDPISGHTALYWYRQSLGQGLEFLIYFQGNSAPDKSGLPSDRFSAERTGGSVSTLTIQRTQQEDSAVYLCASSLVRNYEQYFGPGTRLTVT.

As for this clone: Lacking the conserved final phenylalanine or tryptophan, this CDR3 likely reflects a read error. The limits of the CDR3 on the DNA are not certain, so only TCRdb's listed CDR3 is given. This chain links TRBV10-3 with TRBJ1-2; the table's D call, TRBD1, was not checked against the DNA. Germline V gene lookup returns CDR1 ENHRY and CDR2 SYGVKD. The CDR3 is 14 residues long, ends included. The CDR3 reads CAISESVGQGAQVA.

The chain has TRBV19 and TRBJ1-5, with a possible D match to TRBD1 (5 bases). The CDR3 totals 14 residues. In germline, CDR1 is LNHDA, CDR2 SQIVND (reference sequence). V shed 7 bases and J shed 0 bases, with 10 bases lying between them. DNA of the CDR3: TGTGCCAGTACCAAGACAGCTAGCAATCAGCCCCAGCATTTT. This codes for CASTKTASNQPQHF.

The V and J genes are TRBV5-1 and TRBJ2-1, with a tentative D call TRBD2 (6 bases). V was clipped by 1 base and J by 3 bases, with 17 bases between them. CDR3 length: 17 amino acids. Germline V gene data show CDR1 as SGHRS and CDR2 as YFSETQ. Here the CDR3 reads CASSLSYGTAFYNEQFF. In nucleotides, the CDR3 is TGCGCCAGCAGCTTGAGCTACGGGACTGCCTTCTACAATGAGCAGTTCTTC.

The V and J genes are TRBV7-2 and TRBJ2-2, with D possibly matching TRBD1 (5 bases). Germline loops: CDR1 SGHTA, CDR2 FQGNSA. Trimming cost V 5 bases and J 2 bases, with 15 bases left between them. The CDR3 consists of 16 residues. The CDR3 reads CASSPQGLLNTGELFF. The DNA for the CDR3 is TGTGCCAGCAGCCCCCAGGGCCTACTCAACACCGGGGAGCTGTTTTTT.

The chain carries TRBV7-9 and TRBJ2-3; 8 bases align to TRBD2. V trimming: 1 base; J trimming: 1 base; junction bases outside the gene matches: 4. The CDR3 spans 16 residues. Germline loops: CDR1 SEHNR, CDR2 FQNEAQ (reference sequence). The CDR3 reads CASSLVSGSGTDTQYF. CDR3 DNA sequence: TGTGCCAGCAGCTTAGTAAGCGGGAGCGGCACAGATACGCAGTATTTT.

The chain couples TRBV27 to TRBJ1-2; no firm D call. This CDR3 comprises 12 residues. Germline V gene sequence: CDR1 MNHEY, CDR2 SMNVEV (reference sequence). V lost 5 bases and J lost 1, with 5 bases in between. The CDR3 coding sequence is TGTGCCAGCAGTGGCCGTAACTATGGCTACACCTTC. Its translation is CASSGRNYGYTF.

The chain's CDR3 is CASTRDSGANVLTF. The CDR3 region has the DNA TGTGCCAGCACCAGGGACTCTGGGGCCAACGTCCTGACTTTC. This rearrangement joins TRBV2 to TRBJ2-6; D is possibly TRBD1 (5 bases). CDR1 and CDR2 (germline): SNHLY, FYNNEI. CDR3 length: 14 amino acids. Trimming took 7 bases from V and 0 from J, leaving 7 bases between them.

J is TRBJ2-2 and V is TRBV6-1, with D possibly matching TRBD2 (6 bases). The CDR3 has 14 residues. The germline V and J ends were trimmed by 5 bases and 8 bases, with 15 bases remaining between them. Germline-derived CDR1 and CDR2 are MNHNS and SASEGT. The CDR3 here is CASSSTSSVGELFF. The CDR3 DNA reads as TGTGCCAGCAGTTCCACGTCTAGCGTTGGGGAGCTGTTTTTT.

This sequence joins TRBV12-5 and TRBJ2-3, with D tentatively TRBD2 (5 bases). With 0 bases removed from V and 6 bases from J, the gap between germline ends came to 7 bases. Germline V gene lookup returns CDR1 LGHNT and CDR2 FRNRAP. CDR3 size: 13 residues. The CDR3 here is CASGLVQRDTQYF. In DNA, the CDR3 is TGTGCTAGTGGTTTGGTACAGCGGGATACGCAGTATTTT.

The chain uses TRBV30 and TRBJ2-3; 9 bases fit TRBD2. The V gene end was trimmed by 0 bases and the J gene end by 0 bases; junction bases not matched to a gene: 1. This CDR3 comprises 15 residues. Germline assignment: CDR1 GTSNPN and CDR2 SVGIG (reference sequence). DNA of the CDR3: TGTGCCTGGAGTGTACTAGCGGGTAGCACAGATACGCAGTATTTT. Translation gives CAWSVLAGSTDTQYF.

This clone showed up just a few times. The chain joins TRBV7-2 to TRBJ2-7; TRBD2 matches 10 bases. V dropped 3 bases and J dropped 3; count of bases not matched to a gene: 11. Looked up from germline, CDR1 is SGHTA and CDR2 is FQGNSA. The CDR3 loop spans 17 amino acids. This CDR3 is CASSLRVAGGGGYEQYF. The CDR3 DNA sequence: TGTGCCAGCAGCTTGAGGGTAGCGGGAGGCGGTGGCTACGAGCAGTACTTC.

The chain has TRBV5-1 and TRBJ2-3, with TRBD2 matching over 8 bases. Trimming at V came to 2 bases and at J to 5 bases, leaving 10 bases not matched to a gene. The V gene's germline CDR1 is SGHRS and CDR2 YFSETQ. This CDR3 is 16 amino acids long. CDR3 nucleotide sequence: TGCGCCAGCAGCTTCCTGCGGGGGGCAGGGGAAGATACGCAGTATTTT. Its translation is CASSFLRGAGEDTQYF.

The gene calls are TRBV6-6 and TRBJ1-1, with D perhaps matching TRBD1 (5 bases). The length of the CDR3 is 13 residues. The ends were cut back, 7 bases at V and 4 bases at J, with 13 bases in the middle. Germline V gene data show CDR1 as MNHNY and CDR2 as SVGAGI (reference sequence). The CDR3 sequence: CASKLAGITEAFF. Here the CDR3 DNA reads TGTGCCAGCAAATTGGCAGGGATCACTGAAGCTTTCTTT.

This clone was detected once. The V and J genes are TRBV1 and TRBJ1-2; TRBD1 reflects the table's D call only, with no check against the DNA. TRBV1 is noted as a pseudogene. The CDR3 runs 18 residues. CDR3 region: CTSSRGETGERFVYGYTF. In nucleotides, the CDR3 is TGCACCAGCAGCAGGGGGGAGACAGGGGAAAGGTTTGTCTATGGCTACACCTTC.

The J gene is TRBJ2-2, the V gene TRBV2; TRBD1 is a possible D gene (6 bases). Trimming took 4 bases from V and 4 from J, leaving 13 bases between them. The CDR3 is 15 amino acids. CDR1 SNHLY and CDR2 FYNNEI come from the germline V gene. CDR3 loop: CASSGLGAGTGELFF. For the CDR3, the DNA is TGTGCCAGCAGTGGTCTGGGGGCGGGCACCGGGGAGCTGTTTTTT.

The rearrangement joins TRBV19 to TRBJ2-2, with D perhaps TRBD2 (8 bases). The germline V gene encodes CDR1 LNHDA and CDR2 SQIVND (reference sequence). This CDR3 spans 17 amino acids. Between the trimmed V and J ends, which lost 5 bases and 0 bases, there was a span of 16 bases. DNA of the CDR3: TGTGCCAGTAGTTCCCGGGGGGGACAGCCGAACACCGGGGAGCTGTTTTTT. It codes for CASSSRGGQPNTGELFF.

The rearrangement joins TRBV2 to TRBJ2-6, with 7 positions matching TRBD1. This CDR3 region has 18 residues. Unmatched junction bases numbered 11, after V lost 6 bases and J lost 0 bases. In germline, CDR1 is SNHLY, CDR2 FYNNEI. CDR3 bases: TGTGCCAGCAGGGGAATTGGACAGGCAGACTCTGGGGCCAACGTCCTGACTTTC. Its protein is CASRGIGQADSGANVLTF.

The chain employs TRBV5-4 and TRBJ2-3; a weak D match, TRBD1 (7 bases). CDR3 size: 15 residues. The V gene lost 1 base and the J gene lost 3 bases, with 12 bases spanning the gap. Germline V gene sequence: CDR1 SGHNT, CDR2 YYREEE (reference sequence). The CDR3 DNA reads TGTGCCAGCAGCTTGTCAGGGGGGCTTACAGATACGCAGTATTTT. It yields the protein CASSLSGGLTDTQYF.

V usage is TRBV19 and J usage is TRBJ2-7; 7 positions match TRBD1. The CDR3 loop spans 14 amino acids. Germline CDR1 LNHDA, CDR2 SQIVND (reference sequence). V lost 5 bases to trimming and J lost 1 base; unmatched junction nucleotides: 5. The CDR3, as DNA: TGTGCCAGTAGTTCGGGACAGCCTTCCTACGAGCAGTACTTC. Translated: CASSSGQPSYEQYF.